This T cell receptor beta chain is drawn from a study of OX40 agonist ivuxolimab in advanced cancers. Clones were read by immunoSEQ multiplex PCR, and TCRdb kept only the in-frame ones, dropping some. The repertoire includes about 73,000 clones, 80% to 90% of them detected once, and more than 0.65% sits in the top ten. Autoimmune disease history or systemic immunosuppression excluded patients. Germline V gives CDR1 SGHAT, CDR2 FQNNGV. This CDR3 is 17 amino acids long. V lost 6 bases, J lost 7 bases, and 17 bases stayed unmatched. The chain joins TRBV11-2 to TRBJ1-1; the match to TRBD1 covers 10 bases. The clonotype comes from an adult with an advanced solid tumor such as melanoma, head and neck, liver or kidney cancer. The sequencing here drew on CD4+ or CD8+ T cells sorted from blood, taken in a trial of the OX40 agonist ivuxolimab. CDR3 DNA sequence: TGTGCCAGCAGTATACCCAGACAGGGGGCGACTTTTCTTGAAGCTTTCTTT. Its translation is CASSIPRQGATFLEAFF.